A selection of T cell receptor beta chains follows, all from one sample in a study of CD8 T cells in ankylosing spondylitis. Via MiXCR, TCRdb re-called the 5' RACE reads, giving one row per CDR3 protein. The sample yields around 540,000 distinct CDR3 sequences, roughly 13% seen once. The sequencing sample was made of blood, either unsorted or a sorted T cell fraction (not recorded which). Every receptor here comes from a male donor with ankylosing spondylitis. Each CDR3 is given with its conserved first and last residue. A D gene is named only where the DNA matches it firmly. Expanded clones are given a class, and other clones once, few, many or no size at all.

clone_size j_call v_call d_call cdr3_length cdr3_nt cdr3_aa
- TRBJ2-5 TRBV15 - 18 TGTGCCACCAGCAGAGAAGGAAGCGGCAGAAAAGGGAGAGAGACCCAGTACTTC CATSREGSGRKGRETQYF
- TRBJ1-4 TRBV4-2 - 14 TGTGCCAGCAGCCAATCGAAAGAGGGCTGGCGACTGTTTTTT CASSQSKEGWRLFF
- TRBJ2-1 TRBV12-3/TRBV12-4 TRBD2 15 TGTGCCAGCACCCTAAGCGGCGGGAGGGCATCCGAGCAGTTCTTC CASTLSGGRASEQFF
- TRBJ2-1 TRBV5-1 - 14 TGCGCCAGCAGCCTCCCGACGGGAGAAAATGAGCAGTTCTTC CASSLPTGENEQFF
few TRBJ2-1 TRBV4-2 - 16 TGTGCCAGCAGCCAAGGTCCGGCTAGCAGTGGCAATGAGCAGTTCTTC CASSQGPASSGNEQFF
- TRBJ2-3 TRBV25-1 TRBD2 15 TGTGCCAGCAGTCGCCGCGGGAGGGCCGAAGATACGCAGTATTTT CASSRRGRAEDTQYF
- TRBJ2-3 TRBV20-1 - 15 TGCAGTGCTAGAGATGGCGGGGGCCCCTCAGATACGCAGTATTTT CSARDGGGPSDTQYF
- TRBJ2-1 TRBV11-2 - 13 TGTGCCAGCACCCCGGGGGCCTACAATGAGCAGTTCTTC CASTPGAYNEQFF
few TRBJ2-2 TRBV5-1 - 15 TGCGCCAGCAGCTTCTGGGACGGTGGGACCGGGGAGCTGTTTTTT CASSFWDGGTGELFF
- TRBJ2-1 TRBV20-1 - 16 TGCAGTGCTCCCCTAGGGCGCTACAGCTCCTACAATGAGCAGTTCTTC CSAPLGRYSSYNEQFF
- TRBJ1-2 TRBV2 - 15 TGTGCCAGCAGTGAAGGCCCTGGTGGCCCTTATGGCTACACCTTC CASSEGPGGPYGYTF
- TRBJ1-1 TRBV7-2 - 13 TGTGTATCCGGGACATACATGAACACTGAAGCTTTCTTT CVSGTYMNTEAFF
few TRBJ2-1 TRBV20-1 TRBD2 15 TGCAGTGCTCCTGGACTAGCGGGAGTGATAAATGAGCAGTTCTTC CSAPGLAGVINEQFF
many TRBJ1-2 TRBV6-1 - 14 TGTGCCAGCAACAGCCGGGACCGACCCTATGGCTACACCTTC CASNSRDRPYGYTF
many TRBJ2-1 TRBV4-2 - 14 TGTGCCAGCAGCCAAGACGCCCGAAGTAATGAGCAGTTCTTC CASSQDARSNEQFF
few TRBJ1-5 TRBV20-1 - 13 TGCAGTGCCCCCGCCGTCGAGGGTCAGCCCCAGCATTTT CSAPAVEGQPQHF
once TRBJ2-7 TRBV29-1 TRBD2 15 TGCAGCGTTGAAGCTACGGGAGGGCTCGGGGACGAGCAGTACTTC CSVEATGGLGDEQYF
many TRBJ1-2 TRBV12-3/TRBV12-4 - 13 TGTGCCAGCAGTTTGTCGAGGGGCTGGGGCTACACCTTC CASSLSRGWGYTF
- TRBJ1-2 TRBV4-2 - 14 TGTGCCAGCAGTCCGGACCAGATAGACTATGGCTACACCTTC CASSPDQIDYGYTF
few TRBJ2-5 TRBV20-1 - 13 TGCAGTGCTAGTCTCAGGCCGAAAGAGACCCAGTACTTC CSASLRPKETQYF
many TRBJ1-2 TRBV7-2 TRBD1 13 TGTGCCAGCAGTCCCGACAGGGCAAATGGCTACACCTTC CASSPDRANGYTF
few TRBJ2-5 TRBV18 TRBD1 15 TGTGCCAGCTACCCCGCGGACAGGGGAAGGGAGACCCAGTACTTC CASYPADRGRETQYF
many TRBJ2-5 TRBV7-9 - 14 TGTGCCAGCAGCTTATCTTCCGGATTACTAACCCAGTACTTC CASSLSSGLLTQYF
many TRBJ2-3 TRBV5-1 - 16 TGCGCCAGCAGCTTGGACGTTATTGGAGTCACAGATACGCAGTATTTT CASSLDVIGVTDTQYF
- TRBJ2-1 TRBV19 - 12 TGTGCCAGTAGTGTCACCTCAAGTGAGCAGTTCTTC CASSVTSSEQFF
many TRBJ1-4 TRBV20-1 - 16 TGCAGTGCTAGAGTTGTGTCGGCAGCGGATAATGAAAAACTGTTTTTT CSARVVSAADNEKLFF
- TRBJ1-1 TRBV7-8 - 14 TGTGCCAGCAGGAAGCAGACAGAGAACACTGAAGCTTTCTTT CASRKQTENTEAFF
- TRBJ1-1 TRBV7-2 - 14 TGTGCCAGCAGCCCCAGGTGGGGAAACACTGAAGCTTTCTTT CASSPRWGNTEAFF
- TRBJ1-4 TRBV11-2 - 15 TGTGCCAGCAGCTTAGACGGTGCAACTAATGAAAAACTGTTTTTT CASSLDGATNEKLFF
many TRBJ2-1 TRBV5-1 TRBD1 15 TGCGCCAGCAGATCTGCTGGACAGGGTAGGGATGAGCAGTTCTTC CASRSAGQGRDEQFF
many TRBJ1-5 TRBV5-1 - 15 TGCGCCAGCAGCTTGATTGGGGCGAGCAATCAGCCCCAGCATTTT CASSLIGASNQPQHF
few TRBJ2-5 TRBV27 TRBD1 21 TGTGCCAGCAGTCCCACCGGACAGGGGAGAATGTGGCGGGGGACCCAAGAGACCCAGTACTTC CASSPTGQGRMWRGTQETQYF
- TRBJ2-7 TRBV3-1 TRBD2 12 TGTGCCAGCAGTCGAGCGGGGTACGAGCAGTACTTC CASSRAGYEQYF
- TRBJ2-1 TRBV6-4 - 14 TGTGCCAGCAGTGTCACAGGGACACCGAATGAGCAGTTCTTC CASSVTGTPNEQFF
- TRBJ2-2 TRBV5-1 - 16 TGCGCCAGCAGCCTCGACAGGATACAGAACACTGGGGAGCTGTTTTTT CASSLDRIQNTGELFF
- TRBJ1-1 TRBV20-1 - 14 TGCAGTGCTAGGGAACAGCTACTCGGCACTGAAGCTTTCTTT CSAREQLLGTEAFF
many TRBJ2-7 TRBV9 - 15 TGTGCCAGCAGCACCCGGAGCCCGGGGTTCGACGAGCAGTACTTC CASSTRSPGFDEQYF
many TRBJ1-5 TRBV7-9 - 16 TGTGCCAGCAGCTTAGTGGATCGTGAGGGCAATCAGCCCCAGCATTTT CASSLVDREGNQPQHF
- TRBJ2-1 TRBV12-3/TRBV12-4 - 11 TGTGCCAGCAGCCCCGGGTTTGAGCAGTTCTTC CASSPGFEQFF
few TRBJ1-2 TRBV27 TRBD1 12 TGTGCCAGCAGGACAGGGGCGAGGGGCTACACCTTC CASRTGARGYTF
few TRBJ2-7 TRBV7-8 TRBD1 15 TGTGCCAGCAGCCAATGGACAGGGCTGAGCTACGAGCAGTACTTC CASSQWTGLSYEQYF
- TRBJ2-1 TRBV9 - 16 TGTGCCAGCAGCGTAGTCAGCGTCGGCTCCTACAATGAGCAGTTCTTC CASSVVSVGSYNEQFF
many TRBJ2-1 TRBV25-1 - 16 TGTGCCAGCAGCTTGTCCAGGACTGGGGCCAGCAATGAGCAGTTCTTC CASSLSRTGASNEQFF
- TRBJ2-7 TRBV7-9 - 15 TGTGCCAGCAGCTTAGTCGTCCTGTCTACCTACGAGCAGTACTTC CASSLVVLSTYEQYF
- TRBJ2-2 TRBV5-4 - 15 TGTGCCAGCAGCTTGGGACAGGGAGGTTTTGGGGAGCTGTTTTTT CASSLGQGGFGELFF
once TRBJ2-3 TRBV10-2 - 11 TGCGCCAGCAGTGAATCTCGGTCCAGCCATTTT CASSESRSSHF
few TRBJ1-2 TRBV6-1 - 14 TGTGCCAGCAGTCCCCCGTCGGGGTTCAATGGCTACACCTTC CASSPPSGFNGYTF
- TRBJ2-1 TRBV25-1 TRBD2 15 TGTGCCAGCAGTGAAGCAGCGGGAGGGTTTAATGAGCAGTTCTTC CASSEAAGGFNEQFF
many TRBJ1-1 TRBV6-1 - 13 TGTGCCAGCACCGGGGTGGTGAACACTGAAGCTTTCTTT CASTGVVNTEAFF
- TRBJ1-2 TRBV24-1 - 14 TGTGCCACCAGTGATTCCCTTACAGGTTATGGCTACACCTTC CATSDSLTGYGYTF
few TRBJ1-4 TRBV12-3/TRBV12-4 TRBD1 14 TGTGCCAGCAGTTCCGGACAGGGCCGCGAAAAACTGTTTTTT CASSSGQGREKLFF
few TRBJ1-1 TRBV7-9 - 15 TGTGCCAGCAGCCTAGATGGGGGCCAGAGGACTGAAGCTTTCTTT CASSLDGGQRTEAFF
many TRBJ1-2 TRBV11-2 - 12 TGTGCCAGCAGCTTTCTTAACTATGGCTACACCTTC CASSFLNYGYTF
many TRBJ2-7 TRBV7-2 TRBD1 13 TGTGCCAGCGCGATACAGGGGGGCTACGAGCAGTACTTC CASAIQGGYEQYF
many TRBJ1-1 TRBV12-3/TRBV12-4 - 13 TGTGCCAGCAGTGTTAGGGATTACACTGAAGCTTTCTTT CASSVRDYTEAFF